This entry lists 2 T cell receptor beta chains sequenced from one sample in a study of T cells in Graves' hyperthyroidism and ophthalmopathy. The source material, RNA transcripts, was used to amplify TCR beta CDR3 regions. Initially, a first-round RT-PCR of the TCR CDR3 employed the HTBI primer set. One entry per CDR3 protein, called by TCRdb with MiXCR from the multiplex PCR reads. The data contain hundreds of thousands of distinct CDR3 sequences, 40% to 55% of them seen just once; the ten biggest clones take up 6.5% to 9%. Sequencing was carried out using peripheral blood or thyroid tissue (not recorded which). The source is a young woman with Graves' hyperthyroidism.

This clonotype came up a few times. The CDR3 is CASSLILSETQYF. Written as DNA, the CDR3 is TGTGCCAGCAGCTTAATTCTGTCAGAGACCCAGTACTTC. The chain joins TRBV7-8 to TRBJ2-5; no clear D. Per the germline V gene, CDR1 is SGHVS and CDR2 is FQNEAQ. The germline V and J ends were trimmed by 2 bases and 4 bases, with 8 bases remaining between them. The CDR3 is 13 amino acids.

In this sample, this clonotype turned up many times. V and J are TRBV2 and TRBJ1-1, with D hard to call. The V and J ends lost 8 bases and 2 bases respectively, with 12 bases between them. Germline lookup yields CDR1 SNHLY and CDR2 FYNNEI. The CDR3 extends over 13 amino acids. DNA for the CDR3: TGTGCCAGCCTATGGACGGGAAACACTGAAGCTTTCTTT. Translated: CASLWTGNTEAFF.